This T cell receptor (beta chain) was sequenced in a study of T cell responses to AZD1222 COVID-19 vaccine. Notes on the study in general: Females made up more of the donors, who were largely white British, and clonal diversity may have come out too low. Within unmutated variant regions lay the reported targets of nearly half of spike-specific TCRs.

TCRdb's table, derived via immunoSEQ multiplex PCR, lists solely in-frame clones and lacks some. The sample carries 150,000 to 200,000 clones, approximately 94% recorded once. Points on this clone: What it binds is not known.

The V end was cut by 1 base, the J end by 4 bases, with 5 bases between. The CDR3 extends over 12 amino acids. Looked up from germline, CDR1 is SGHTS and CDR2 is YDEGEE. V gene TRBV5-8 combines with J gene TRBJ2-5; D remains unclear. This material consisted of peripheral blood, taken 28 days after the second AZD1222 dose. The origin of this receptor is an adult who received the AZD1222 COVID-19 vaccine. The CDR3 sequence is CASSLRPETQYF. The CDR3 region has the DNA TGTGCCAGCAGCTTGCGTCCAGAGACCCAGTACTTC.